Presented here are 15 T cell receptor beta chains from one specimen sequenced in a study of somatic reversion in DOCK8 deficiency. From roughly 100 ng genomic DNA, TRB libraries were made by one-step EuroClonality-NGS amplicon PCR. TCRdb fed the multiplex PCR reads into MiXCR, producing one record per CDR3 protein. The sample includes more than 2,000 distinct CDR3 sequences, under 30% of them seen just once. Sequencing was performed on peripheral blood. Receptors were obtained from a human donor in good health.

The V call is TRBV15, the J call TRBJ1-2; D unresolved. CDR1 and CDR2 from the germline V gene are LNHNV and YYDKDF (reference sequence). Trimming shortened V by 3 bases and J by 5 bases, and 13 bases separated the two germline ends. This CDR3 region has 14 residues. The CDR3 loop reads CATSRSSDPYGYTF. CDR3 in DNA: TGTGCCACCAGCAGGTCCTCAGACCCTTATGGCTACACCTTC.

Concerning this clonotype: This sequence may be a read error, since a much larger clone differs from it by one base. The genes are TRBV5-1 and TRBJ1-1; a possible D gene is TRBD1 (6 bases). Germline V gene sequence: CDR1 SGHRS, CDR2 YFSETQ. With 5 bases removed from V and 0 bases from J, the gap between germline ends came to 14 bases. CDR3 length: 15 amino acids. This CDR3 is CASSSEGGVNTEAFF. The CDR3 DNA sequence: TGCGCCAGCAGTTCGGAGGGGGGGGTGAACACTGAAGCTTTCTTT.

This clonotype was observed a few times. This rearrangement joins TRBV9 to TRBJ1-1; perhaps TRBD1 as D (5 bases). The V gene's germline CDR1 is SGDLS and CDR2 YYNGEE. The germline V and J ends were trimmed by 4 bases and 6 bases, with 16 bases remaining between them. This CDR3 comprises 14 residues. This CDR3 reads CASSPPVGGAEAFF. In nucleotides, the CDR3 is TGTGCCAGCAGCCCGCCGGTGGGGGGAGCTGAAGCTTTCTTT.

By share, this clonotype ranks as medium-sized. The chain links TRBV19 to TRBJ2-7; D unclear. CDR3 length equals 13 residues. V lost 1 base and J 3 bases, leaving 7 bases between the germline ends. Germline V gene sequence: CDR1 LNHDA, CDR2 SQIVND (reference sequence). In DNA form, the CDR3 reads TGTGCCAGTAGTATAGGAATCAACTACGAGCAGTACTTC. As protein: CASSIGINYEQYF.

The V call is TRBV9, the J call TRBJ2-7; TRBD1 aligns across 9 bases. This CDR3 spans 13 amino acids. V gave up 0 bases and J gave up 9 bases; unmatched junction bases: 4. Germline V CDR1 and CDR2: SGDLS, YYNGEE. The CDR3, as DNA: TGTGCCAGCAGCGTAGGGGGACAGGGCCCGCAGTACTTC. Its translation is CASSVGGQGPQYF.

This clonotype was seen a handful of times. J is TRBJ2-6 and V is TRBV5-4; tentative D call: TRBD2 (6 bases). Germline CDR1 is SGHNT and CDR2 is YYREEE (reference sequence). The CDR3 has 16 residues. The ends were cut back, 0 bases at V and 4 bases at J, with 11 bases in the middle. The CDR3 DNA reads as TGTGCCAGCAGCTTGGACAGGAGGGTAGGGGCCAACGTCCTGACTTTC. This gives the protein CASSLDRRVGANVLTF.

In this sample, this clonotype turned up a few times. V is TRBV2 and J is TRBJ1-2; the match to TRBD1 covers 8 bases. Trimming removed 6 bases from V and 3 bases from J; junction bases left unmatched: 9. The CDR3 consists of 15 residues. Germline-derived CDR1 and CDR2 are SNHLY and FYNNEI. CDR3 loop: CASSGARGLDYGYTF. As DNA, the CDR3 is TGTGCCAGCAGCGGGGCCAGGGGGCTTGACTATGGCTACACCTTC.

This clonotype is termed medium-sized. The chain recombines TRBV5-1 with TRBJ2-7; 8 bases line up with TRBD1. The CDR3 has 14 amino acids. The V segment lost 4 bases and the J segment 3 bases; nucleotides outside the gene matches: 6. Germline V gene data show CDR1 as SGHRS and CDR2 as YFSETQ. The CDR3 region has the DNA TGCGCCAGCAGCACGGGACAGGATCTCTACGAGCAGTACTTC. It yields the protein CASSTGQDLYEQYF.

By sample share, this clonotype is medium-sized (0.01 to 0.1%). This chain joins TRBV7-2 and TRBJ1-5, with a tentative D call TRBD1 (5 bases). Germline V gene sequence: CDR1 SGHTA, CDR2 FQGNSA. Trimming pared 4 bases from V and 5 bases from J, leaving 12 bases between. The length of the CDR3 is 14 residues. The CDR3: CASSSQQGHQPQHF. CDR3 bases: TGTGCCAGCAGCTCCCAGCAGGGCCATCAGCCCCAGCATTTT.

Sample share makes this clonotype medium-sized. The V call is TRBV5-1, the J call TRBJ2-2, with TRBD2 matching 10 bases. V was pared by 3 bases and J by 7 bases, with 6 bases of the junction left unmatched. Germline V CDR1 and CDR2: SGHRS, YFSETQ. This CDR3 has 15 amino acids. Written as DNA, the CDR3 is TGCGCCAGCAGCTGGGCTAGCGGGAGTGGCGGGGAGCTGTTTTTT. It specifies CASSWASGSGGELFF.

In its sample, this clonotype was seen a few times. The chain is built from TRBV6-1 and TRBJ1-1, with 10 bases lining up with TRBD1. Germline CDR1 MNHNS, CDR2 SASEGT. The J segment lost 6 bases and the V segment lost 6 bases, leaving 7 bases of the junction unmatched. The CDR3 runs 14 residues. CDR3 sequence reads: CASRSTGGSAEAFF. The CDR3 DNA is TGTGCCAGCAGATCGACAGGGGGCTCAGCTGAAGCTTTCTTT.

In this sample, this clonotype turned up a few times. V gene TRBV20-1 combines with J gene TRBJ2-6, with D maybe TRBD2 (5 bases). V was trimmed by 6 bases and J by 1 base, leaving 13 bases between them. The CDR3 has 15 residues. Per germline, CDR1 DFQATT and CDR2 SNEGSKA (reference sequence). DNA for the CDR3: TGCAGTGCCACGGTCGGGGTTTCTGGGGCCAACGTCCTGACTTTC. The encoded protein is CSATVGVSGANVLTF.

By sample share, this clonotype is medium-sized. J is TRBJ2-7 and V is TRBV11-2, with D possibly being TRBD1 (6 bases). CDR1 is SGHAT and CDR2 is FQNNGV in the germline V gene. This CDR3 spans 18 amino acids. The V end lost 1 base, the J end lost 0 bases, and 19 bases lay between the germline ends. Here the CDR3 reads CASSLVGVGTPYSYEQYF. CDR3 bases: TGTGCCAGCAGCTTAGTAGGGGTGGGGACACCTTACTCCTACGAGCAGTACTTC.

By sample fraction, this clonotype is large (0.1 to 1%). V gene TRBV12-3 or TRBV12-4 combines with J gene TRBJ1-1, with D perhaps matching TRBD1 (5 bases). V shed 4 bases and J shed 2 bases, with 8 bases lying between them. The CDR3 runs 13 residues. The CDR3 DNA reads TGTGCCAGCAGTTACCAGGGTAACACTGAAGCTTTCTTT. Translation: CASSYQGNTEAFF.

This chain connects TRBV30 to TRBJ2-6; TRBD2 is a possible D gene (5 bases). Trimming took 8 bases from V and 4 from J, leaving 15 bases between them. Germline V CDR1 and CDR2: GTSNPN, SVGIG (reference sequence). The CDR3 is 14 residues long. The CDR3: CAADGETGANVLTF. CDR3 nucleotides: TGTGCCGCGGACGGGGAGACCGGGGCCAACGTCCTGACTTTC.